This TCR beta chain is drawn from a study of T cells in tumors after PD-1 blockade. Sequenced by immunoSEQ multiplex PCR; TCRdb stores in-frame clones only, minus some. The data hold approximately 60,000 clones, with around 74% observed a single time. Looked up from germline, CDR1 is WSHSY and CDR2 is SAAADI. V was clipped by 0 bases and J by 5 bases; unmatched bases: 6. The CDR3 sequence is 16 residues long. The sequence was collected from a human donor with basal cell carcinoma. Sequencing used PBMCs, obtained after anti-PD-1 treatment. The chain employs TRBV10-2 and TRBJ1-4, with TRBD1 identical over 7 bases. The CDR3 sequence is CASSESAGGPNEKLFF. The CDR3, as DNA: TGCGCCAGCAGTGAGTCAGCAGGGGGACCAAATGAAAAACTGTTTTTT.